The sequence of this T cell receptor (beta chain) was determined in a study of blood T cells in healthy people across ages. Overall study results and limits: CMV infection status of these donors was not known. Unsorted PBMCs ruled out conclusive naive versus antigen-experienced comparison.

It was with a sample-barcoded 5' primer and a J-beta primer mix that a second PCR of about 6 to 11 cycles was run. Each CDR3 protein gets one entry after TCRdb re-called the 5' RACE reads with MiXCR. Of about 1.4 million distinct CDR3 sequences listed, 45% to 70% are singletons. Concerning this clonotype itself: What it binds is not known.

Germline assignment: CDR1 LGHNA and CDR2 YSLEER. V gave up 3 bases and J gave up 0 bases, with 15 bases separating them. CDR3 length: 16 residues. The origin of this receptor is a man between 18 and 35 years old in good health. Sequenced material: blood. The chain carries TRBV4-3 and TRBJ2-7; possible D gene TRBD1, 6 bases. The CDR3: CASSQRQDFFSYEQYF. The CDR3 bases are TGCGCCAGCAGCCAGAGACAGGACTTCTTCTCCTACGAGCAGTACTTC.